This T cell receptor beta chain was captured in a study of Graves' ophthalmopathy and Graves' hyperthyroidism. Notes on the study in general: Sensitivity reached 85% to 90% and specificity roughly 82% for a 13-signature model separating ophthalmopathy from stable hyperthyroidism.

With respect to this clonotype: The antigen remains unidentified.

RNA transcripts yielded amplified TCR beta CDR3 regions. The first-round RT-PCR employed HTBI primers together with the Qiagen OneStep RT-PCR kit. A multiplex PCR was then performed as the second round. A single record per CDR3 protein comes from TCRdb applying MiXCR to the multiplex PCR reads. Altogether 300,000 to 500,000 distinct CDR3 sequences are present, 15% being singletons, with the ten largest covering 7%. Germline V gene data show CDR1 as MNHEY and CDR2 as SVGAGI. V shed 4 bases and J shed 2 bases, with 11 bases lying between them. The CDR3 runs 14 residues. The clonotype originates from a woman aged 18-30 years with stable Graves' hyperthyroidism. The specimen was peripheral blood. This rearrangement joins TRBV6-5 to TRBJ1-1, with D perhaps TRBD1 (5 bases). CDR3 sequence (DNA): TGTGCCAGCAGTTCTCCCGGGGCAAACACTGAAGCTTTCTTT. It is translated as CASSSPGANTEAFF.